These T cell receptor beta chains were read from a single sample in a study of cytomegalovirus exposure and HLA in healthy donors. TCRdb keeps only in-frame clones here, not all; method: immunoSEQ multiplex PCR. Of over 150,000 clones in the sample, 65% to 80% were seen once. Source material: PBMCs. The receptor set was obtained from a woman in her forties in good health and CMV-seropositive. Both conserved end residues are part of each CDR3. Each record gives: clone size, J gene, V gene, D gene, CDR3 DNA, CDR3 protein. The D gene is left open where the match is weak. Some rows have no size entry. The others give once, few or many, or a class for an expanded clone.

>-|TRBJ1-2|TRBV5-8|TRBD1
TGTGCCAGCAGCCCGGACAGGGGCTATGGCTACACCTTC
CASSPDRGYGYTF
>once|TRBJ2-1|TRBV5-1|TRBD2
TGCGCCAGTTCACCAAATCTAGCGGCTTCCTACAATGAGCAGTTCTTC
CASSPNLAASYNEQFF
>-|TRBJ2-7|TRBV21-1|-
TGTGCCAGCAGCTCCGAGGCCAATCTTTTATACGAGCAGTACTTC
CASSSEANLLYEQYF
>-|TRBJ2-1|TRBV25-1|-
TGTGCCAGCAGTGAATATAAAGATAGTGAGCAGTTCTTC
CASSEYKDSEQFF
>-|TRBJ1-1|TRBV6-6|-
TGTGCCAGCGGGGGGGGAGGAACTGAAGCTTTCTTT
CASGGGGTEAFF
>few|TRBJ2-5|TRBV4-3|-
TGCGCCAGCAGCCAAGAAATAGGCAGGGGAGAGACCCAGTACTTC
CASSQEIGRGETQYF
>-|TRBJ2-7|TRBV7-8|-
TGTGCCAGCAGCCGCAGGGCCTACGAGCAGTACTTC
CASSRRAYEQYF
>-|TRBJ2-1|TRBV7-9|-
TGTGCCAGCAGCCCCCGGGACACAGAGAACAATGAGCAGTTCTTC
CASSPRDTENNEQFF
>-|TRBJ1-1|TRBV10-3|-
TGTGCCATCAGCGACAGCTCCTCCATGAACACTGAAGCTTTCTTT
CAISDSSSMNTEAFF
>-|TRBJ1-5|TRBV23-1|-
TGCGCCAGCAGTCTGTTCTCATCGGGAGATAGCAATCAGCCCCAGCATTTT
CASSLFSSGDSNQPQHF
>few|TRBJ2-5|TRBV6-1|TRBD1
TGTGCCAGCAGTGGACCGGGGACAGCGAGGGAGACCCAGTACTTC
CASSGPGTARETQYF
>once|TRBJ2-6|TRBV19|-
TGTGCCACCGGTTCTGGGGCCAACGTCCTGACTTTC
CATGSGANVLTF
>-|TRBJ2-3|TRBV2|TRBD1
TGTGCCAGCAGTGAACAGGGGGCCGGCACAGATACGCAGTATTTT
CASSEQGAGTDTQYF
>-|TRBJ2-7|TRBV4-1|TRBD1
TGCGCCAGCAGCCAACACACAGGGGGCAAAGCCTACGAGCAGTACTTC
CASSQHTGGKAYEQYF
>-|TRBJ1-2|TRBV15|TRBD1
TGTGCCACCAGCAGAGGGGACAGGGGCACTAACTATGGCTACACCTTC
CATSRGDRGTNYGYTF
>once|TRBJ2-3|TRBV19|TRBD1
TGTGCCAGTAGTTGGACAGGGGTGAAAGATACGCAGTATTTT
CASSWTGVKDTQYF
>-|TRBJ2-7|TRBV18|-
TGTGCCAGCTCCCCGGGGACACCTTCCTACGAGCAGTACTTC
CASSPGTPSYEQYF
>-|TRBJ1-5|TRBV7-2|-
TGTGCCAGCAGCTACCAGAATCAGCCCCAGCATTTT
CASSYQNQPQHF
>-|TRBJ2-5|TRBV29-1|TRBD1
TGCAGCGTTGAAGGCCAGGGGGCCGGAGAGACCCAGTACTTC
CSVEGQGAGETQYF
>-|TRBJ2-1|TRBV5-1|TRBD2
TGCGCCAGCAGCGTCGAGGCGCTAGCGGGGGTAACGTTCTTC
CASSVEALAGVTFF
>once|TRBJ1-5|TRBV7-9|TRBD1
TGTGCCAGCAGCTGGGACAGGGCTCAGCCCCAGCATTTT
CASSWDRAQPQHF
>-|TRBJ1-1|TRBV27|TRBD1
TGTGCCAGCAGTAGGGACAGGGCGAACACTGAAGCTTTCTTT
CASSRDRANTEAFF
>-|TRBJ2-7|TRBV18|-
TGTGCCAGCTCACAGAACCTCCCCTCACCGGAGGGGGAGCAGTACTTC
CASSQNLPSPEGEQYF
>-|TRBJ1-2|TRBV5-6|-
TGTGCCACCGTCGACAAGGGGAACTATGGCTACACCTTC
CATVDKGNYGYTF
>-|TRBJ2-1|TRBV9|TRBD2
TGTGCCAGCAGCGCTCATTCCTCTAGCGGGAACTACAATGAGCAGTTCTTC
CASSAHSSSGNYNEQFF
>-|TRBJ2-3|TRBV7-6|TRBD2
TGTGCCAGCAGCTTAGACGGGGGGACCACAGATACGCAGTATTTT
CASSLDGGTTDTQYF
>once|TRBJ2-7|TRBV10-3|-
TGTGCCATCAGGGAGGCGAAAACAGGGATGTACGAGCAGTACTTC
CAIREAKTGMYEQYF
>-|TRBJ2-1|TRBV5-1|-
TGCGCCAGCAGCTTGGCCCCAGGGGAGCACAATGAGCAGTTCTTC
CASSLAPGEHNEQFF
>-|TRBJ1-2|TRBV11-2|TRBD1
TGTGCCAGCAGCTTAGTAGACAGGGGGTATGGCTACACCTTC
CASSLVDRGYGYTF
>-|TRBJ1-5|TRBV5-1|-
TGCGCCAGCAGCCCGGAGGAGGGCAATCAGCCCCAGCATTTT
CASSPEEGNQPQHF
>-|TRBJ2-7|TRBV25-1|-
TGTGCCAGCAGTGGTCGGTTAGGCGGGACCTCCTACGAGCAGTACTTC
CASSGRLGGTSYEQYF
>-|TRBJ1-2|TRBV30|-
TGTGCCTGGAGTGTAAACAGGGTCCTTGGCTACACCTTC
CAWSVNRVLGYTF
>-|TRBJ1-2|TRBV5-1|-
TGCGCCAGCAGCTTGGAGGGGTTTGCCTATGGCTACACCTTC
CASSLEGFAYGYTF
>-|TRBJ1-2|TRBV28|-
TGTGCCAGCAGTTTAGGGGGCTTTGGCTACACCTTC
CASSLGGFGYTF
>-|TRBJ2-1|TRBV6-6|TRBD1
TGTGCCAGCAGCCTCGGACAGGGCTGGGGGGATGAGCAGTTCTTC
CASSLGQGWGDEQFF
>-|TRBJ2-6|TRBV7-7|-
TGTGCCAGCAGCTTAGTAACACAGATCTCTGGGGCCAACGTCCTGACTTTC
CASSLVTQISGANVLTF
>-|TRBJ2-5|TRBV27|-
TGTGCCAGCAGTTTAAATAGCGTTTCGGCCCAGTACTTC
CASSLNSVSAQYF
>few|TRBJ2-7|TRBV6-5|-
TGTGCCAGCAGTTACTCCCCGGACAGCAACTTCTACGAGCAGTACTTC
CASSYSPDSNFYEQYF
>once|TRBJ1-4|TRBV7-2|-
TGTGCCAGCAGCTTAGACAGGGAGGGAGAAAAACTGTTTTTT
CASSLDREGEKLFF
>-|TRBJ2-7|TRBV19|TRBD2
TGTGCCAGTAGTATAACGAGCGGGGGGGCCTATGATTACGAGCAGTACTTC
CASSITSGGAYDYEQYF
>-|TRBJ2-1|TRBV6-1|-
TGTGCCAGCGTCCCAGCGGAATACAATGAGCAGTTCTTC
CASVPAEYNEQFF
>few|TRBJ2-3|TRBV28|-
TGTGCCAGCAGCTCTCCCCTCACAGATACGCAGTATTTT
CASSSPLTDTQYF
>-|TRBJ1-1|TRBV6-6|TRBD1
TGTGCCAGCAGTTTCGGACAGGGAGCCACTGAAGCTTTCTTT
CASSFGQGATEAFF
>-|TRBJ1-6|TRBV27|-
TGTGCCAGCAGTTTAAGCGCTGATTCACCCCTCCACTTT
CASSLSADSPLHF
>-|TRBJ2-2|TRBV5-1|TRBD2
TGCGCCAGCGGACTAGCCGATGGCACCGGGGAGCTGTTTTTT
CASGLADGTGELFF
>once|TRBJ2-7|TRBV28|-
TGTGCCAGCACCTGGAATAACAGGTTCTACGAGCAGTACTTC
CASTWNNRFYEQYF
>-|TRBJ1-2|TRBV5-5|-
TGTGCCAGCAGCTTGGACGAGAATAACTATGGCTACACCTTC
CASSLDENNYGYTF
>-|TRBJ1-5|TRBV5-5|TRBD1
TGTGCCAGCAGCCAGGGGGGAGGAGGACAGCCCCAGCATTTT
CASSQGGGGQPQHF
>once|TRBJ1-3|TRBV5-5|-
TGTGCCAGCAGCTCCGCAGGCTCCCCTGGAAACACCATATATTTT
CASSSAGSPGNTIYF
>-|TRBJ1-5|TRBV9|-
TGTGCCAGCAGCTACGGGGGAGCCAGGGAGCCCCAGCATTTT
CASSYGGAREPQHF
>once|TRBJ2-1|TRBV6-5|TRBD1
TGTGCCAGCAGTTACTCGATGGGACAGGCCTACAATGAGCAGTTCTTC
CASSYSMGQAYNEQFF
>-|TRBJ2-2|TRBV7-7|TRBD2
TGTGCCAGCAGCCTAGGAGCGGGGGGCCCGAACACCGGGGAGCTGTTTTTT
CASSLGAGGPNTGELFF